This entry lists 16 T cell receptor beta chains sequenced from one sample in a study of T cell responses to AZD1222 COVID-19 vaccine. The protocol was immunoSEQ multiplex PCR, while the TCRdb copy is restricted to in-frame clones and leaves out a portion. This sample has 200,000 to 250,000 clones, with around 94% found just once. The sequencing used peripheral blood, collected 28 days after the second dose of the MenACWY control vaccine. These receptors were obtained from an adult who received the MenACWY meningococcal vaccine as a control.

This chain connects TRBV7-9 to TRBJ1-1; no firm D call. CDR1 SEHNR and CDR2 FQNEAQ come from the germline V gene (reference sequence). The CDR3 has 15 residues. The V end lost 5 bases, the J end lost 0 bases, and 13 bases lay between the germline ends. The CDR3 coding sequence is TGTGCCAGCAGCAACCTTTTGAGGGTGAACACTGAAGCTTTCTTT. Amino acid sequence: CASSNLLRVNTEAFF.

CDR3 DNA: TGTGCCAGCAGAGGACAGGGAGGCTATGGCTACACCTTC. Translated, it gives CASRGQGGYGYTF. V gene TRBV9 combines with J gene TRBJ1-2, with TRBD1 matching over 8 bases. CDR1 is SGDLS, CDR2 YYNGEE, per germline. The CDR3 extends over 13 amino acids. Unmatched junction bases numbered 4, after V lost 5 bases and J lost 4 bases.

The chain has TRBV30 and TRBJ2-7; 7 bases are shared with TRBD1. J was trimmed by 4 bases and V by 0 bases; bases with no gene match: 3. The CDR3 covers 13 residues. Germline CDR1 and CDR2: GTSNPN and SVGIG (reference sequence). In DNA form, the CDR3 reads TGTGCCTGGAGTGTAGGGACAGTATACGAGCAGTACTTC. This encodes CAWSVGTVYEQYF. Supplemented by reference TRBV30 and TRBJ2-7, the full variable domain reads SQTIHQWPATLVQPVGSPLSLECTVEGTSNPNLYWYRQAAGRGLQLLFYSVGIGQISSEVPQNLSASRPQDRQFILSSKKLLLSDSGFYLCAWSVGTVYEQYFGPGTRLTVT.

On this clone itself: The same CDR3 can be traced to other DNA sequences in this sample. The genes are TRBV30 and TRBJ2-7; D gene ambiguous. The CDR3 is 12 residues long. Germline lookup yields CDR1 GTSNPN and CDR2 SVGIG (reference sequence). The V gene lost 0 bases and the J gene lost 3 bases, with 6 bases spanning the gap. The CDR3: CAWSVGSYEQYF. The CDR3 coding sequence is TGTGCCTGGAGTGTCGGCAGCTACGAGCAGTACTTC.

The CDR3 nucleotides are TGTGCCAGCAGCTTAGTCGAGGGCTACGAGCAGTACTTC. Translation: CASSLVEGYEQYF. The chain couples TRBV11-2 to TRBJ2-7; TRBD2 might be the D (5 bases). The CDR3 is made up of 13 amino acids. V dropped 1 base and J dropped 3 bases, with 7 bases sitting between them. Germline assignment: CDR1 SGHAT and CDR2 FQNNGV.

In nucleotides, the CDR3 is TGTGCCAGTTGGTCCCCTGGAAACACCATATATTTT. This encodes CASWSPGNTIYF. J is TRBJ1-3 and V is TRBV28; D unresolved. With 9 bases removed from V and 2 bases from J, the gap between germline ends came to 8 bases. CDR1 is MDHEN and CDR2 is SYDVKM in the germline V gene. This CDR3 has 12 residues.

The CDR3, as DNA: TGTGCCAGTAGTTGGGACGCCGCCCGGGCTGAAGCTTTCTTT. As protein: CASSWDAARAEAFF. The chain carries TRBV19 and TRBJ1-1; D may be TRBD1 (5 bases). This CDR3 spans 14 amino acids. With 5 bases removed from V and 6 bases from J, the gap between germline ends came to 16 bases. Germline V gene sequence: CDR1 LNHDA, CDR2 SQIVND (reference sequence).

J is TRBJ2-1 and V is TRBV7-6; 9 positions match TRBD2. Germline trimming cut 1 base from V and 5 bases from J; bases unmatched to any gene: 3. This CDR3 has 15 amino acids. Germline V gene data show CDR1 as SGHVS and CDR2 as FNYEAQ. This CDR3 reads CASSLVAGENNEQFF. For the CDR3, the DNA is TGTGCCAGCAGCTTAGTAGCGGGAGAAAACAATGAGCAGTTCTTC.

This rearrangement joins TRBV7-6 to TRBJ1-6; D call uncertain. Germline V gene lookup returns CDR1 SGHVS and CDR2 FNYEAQ. CDR3 length: 14 residues. The V end was cut by 0 bases, the J end by 11 bases, with 11 bases between. CDR3 residues: CASSLAAETAPLHF. The CDR3 region has the DNA TGTGCCAGCAGCTTAGCGGCAGAGACGGCACCCCTCCACTTT.

The CDR3 is CASSFGDRAYEQYF. The CDR3 bases are TGTGCCAGTAGTTTCGGGGACAGGGCCTACGAGCAGTACTTC. The V gene is TRBV19, the J gene TRBJ2-7; TRBD1 matches at 9 bases. This CDR3 has 14 residues. CDR1 is LNHDA and CDR2 is SQIVND in the germline V gene (reference sequence). V was pared by 5 bases and J by 2 bases, with 4 bases of the junction left unmatched.

The chain joins TRBV6-6 to TRBJ2-2; D perhaps matches TRBD2 (7 bases). With 6 bases removed from V and 0 bases from J, the gap between germline ends came to 20 bases. This CDR3 contains 18 residues. Germline V gene data show CDR1 as MNHNY and CDR2 as SVGAGI (reference sequence). CDR3 in DNA: TGTGCCAGCAGCCGAACAAGAGGGGGGGGCCCGAACACCGGGGAGCTGTTTTTT. As protein: CASSRTRGGGPNTGELFF.

This chain joins TRBV5-1 and TRBJ2-5, with TRBD1 matching 8 bases. This CDR3 has 17 residues. From germline, CDR1 is SGHRS and CDR2 YFSETQ. With 0 bases clipped from V and 5 bases from J, the junction kept 12 bases outside the gene matches. CDR3 nucleotide sequence: TGCGCCAGCAGCTTGGGGGTATCAGGGGGCGCGAGGGAGACCCAGTACTTC. Its protein product is CASSLGVSGGARETQYF.

V and J are TRBV6-1 and TRBJ1-5, with D perhaps TRBD1 (5 bases). The V end was cut by 2 bases, the J end by 6 bases, with 14 bases between. The CDR3 consists of 15 residues. The germline CDR1 and CDR2 sequences are MNHNS and SASEGT. DNA for the CDR3: TGTGCCAGCAGTGAAAACGCGGGGGGAGGTCAGCCCCAGCATTTT. Its translation: CASSENAGGGQPQHF.

CDR3 coding DNA: TGTGCCAGCAGTGACTCTAGCGGGGGGGCCGGTGAGCAGTTCTTC. Amino acid sequence: CASSDSSGGAGEQFF. The chain recombines TRBV6-4 with TRBJ2-1, with 11 bases matching TRBD2. Trimming at V came to 0 bases and at J to 9 bases, leaving 4 bases not matched to a gene. Germline V gives CDR1 MRHNA, CDR2 SNTAGT. The CDR3 covers 15 residues.

The rearrangement links TRBV23-1 to TRBJ2-6; D gene unclear. TRBV23-1 is marked as an open reading frame, function uncertain. This CDR3 is 15 amino acids long. V gave up 4 bases and J gave up 2 bases, with 9 bases separating them. CDR3 DNA sequence: TGCGCCAGCAGTCGCTACAGCGCTGGGGCCAACGTCCTGACTTTC. Translated, it gives CASSRYSAGANVLTF.

This clone was seen more than once but under ten times. The CDR3 reads CASSNYQRTGGTDTQYF. The CDR3 DNA sequence: TGTGCCAGTAGTAACTACCAAAGGACAGGAGGCACAGATACGCAGTATTTT. The V call is TRBV19, the J call TRBJ2-3, with TRBD1 matching 7 bases. Germline CDR1 and CDR2: LNHDA and SQIVND (reference sequence). CDR3 length: 17 residues. V was clipped by 4 bases and J by 1 base; unmatched bases: 11.